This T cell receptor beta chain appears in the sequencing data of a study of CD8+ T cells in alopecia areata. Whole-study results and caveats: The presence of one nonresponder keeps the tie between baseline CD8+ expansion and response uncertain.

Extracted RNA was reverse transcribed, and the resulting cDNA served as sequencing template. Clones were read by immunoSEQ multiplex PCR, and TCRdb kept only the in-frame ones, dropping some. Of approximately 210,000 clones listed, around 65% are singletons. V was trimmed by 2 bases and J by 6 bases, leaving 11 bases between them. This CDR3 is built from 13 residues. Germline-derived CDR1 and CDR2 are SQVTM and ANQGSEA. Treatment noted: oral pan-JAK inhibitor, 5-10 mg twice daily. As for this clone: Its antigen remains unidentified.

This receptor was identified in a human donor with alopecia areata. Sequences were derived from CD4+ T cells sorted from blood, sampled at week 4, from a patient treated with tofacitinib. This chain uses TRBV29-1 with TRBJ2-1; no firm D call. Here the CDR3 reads CSVEQDVTNEQFF. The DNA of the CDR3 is TGCAGCGTTGAACAGGATGTCACCAATGAGCAGTTCTTC.